This T cell receptor (beta chain) comes out of a study of cytomegalovirus exposure and HLA in healthy donors. Study summary: In a later analysis, it was reported that the approximately 110 validation repertoires had been produced on the same platform as the roughly 700 repertoires belonging to the first cohort.

Study outcomes and limitations: According to reports, the classifier identified cytomegalovirus status with high specificity and sensitivity.

A note on this clone: The antigen remains unidentified.

Sequencing was performed with immunoSEQ multiplex PCR; in TCRdb, only in-frame clones are kept and a portion is missing. The profile shows about 360,000 clones, approximately 90% of them singletons. Germline lookup yields CDR1 SGHVS and CDR2 FNYEAQ. V was pared by 5 bases and J by 1 base, with 9 bases of the junction left unmatched. CDR3 size: 19 residues. The chain couples TRBV7-6 to TRBJ2-6; 12 nucleotides match TRBD2. The TCR originated in a woman younger than 35 in good health and CMV-seronegative. Sequencing was carried out using PBMCs. The CDR3 sequence is CASSRTGLAGGSGANVLTF. The CDR3 DNA sequence: TGTGCCAGCAGCCGTACGGGGCTAGCGGGAGGGTCTGGGGCCAACGTCCTGACTTTC.